The source of this T cell receptor beta chain is a study of CD8 T cells in Susac syndrome. Reverse transcription of about 0.45 to 1 ug RNA was carried out with random hexamers. TCRdb processed the immunoSEQ multiplex PCR reads anew with MiXCR; each CDR3 protein has one entry. The table lists approximately 230,000 distinct CDR3 sequences, roughly 93% of them singletons. V was pared by 1 base and J by 3 bases, with 4 bases between. Germline values: CDR1 LNHNV, CDR2 YYDKDF (reference sequence). The CDR3 consists of 13 residues. The chain has TRBV15 and TRBJ2-1; D unresolved. Sequenced input: CD4+ T cells from PBMCs. This receptor was obtained from a human donor with multiple sclerosis. The CDR3 protein is CATSRVDYNEQFF. The CDR3 region has the DNA TGTGCCACCAGCAGAGTGGACTACAATGAGCAGTTCTTC.